This is a list of T cell receptor beta chains from one sample in a study of cytomegalovirus exposure and HLA in healthy donors. Using immunoSEQ multiplex PCR, the repertoire was profiled, and TCRdb retains in-frame clones only, with some absent. The sample records some 150,000 clones, about 60% being singletons. Input material: PBMCs. Source of these receptors: a woman aged 60 to 75 in good health and CMV-seropositive. Each CDR3 is given with its conserved first and last residue. The D gene is left open where the match is weak. Expanded clones are given a class, and other clones once, few, many or no size at all.

>once|TRBD1|TRBV6-5|TRBJ2-7
TGTGCCAGCAGTTACACAGGGGTAAGCTCCTACGAGCAGTACTTC
CASSYTGVSSYEQYF
>NA|NA|TRBV19|TRBJ1-3
TGTGCCAGTAGTCCCACCCGGTGGGGAAACACCATATATTTT
CASSPTRWGNTIYF
>NA|NA|TRBV12-1|TRBJ2-7
TGTGCCAGCAGCTTTGTTATAGGGGCCTACGAGCAGTACTTC
CASSFVIGAYEQYF
>NA|NA|TRBV6-5|TRBJ2-5
TGTGCCAGCAGCTTAGGCACAGGGACGGTAGAGACCCAGTACTTC
CASSLGTGTVETQYF
>few|TRBD2|TRBV6-6|TRBJ2-5
TGTGCCAGCAGTACCGGACTAGCGGGAGTGCAGACCCAGTACTTC
CASSTGLAGVQTQYF
>few|TRBD2|TRBV7-9|TRBJ2-1
TGTGCCAGCAGCCCTAGCGGGAGGGCCAATGAGCAGTTCTTC
CASSPSGRANEQFF
>NA|TRBD2|TRBV6-6|TRBJ2-2
TGTGCCAGCAGTTACATGCGGGGGGAGTTCACCGGGGAGCTGTTTTTT
CASSYMRGEFTGELFF
>few|TRBD1|TRBV11-2|TRBJ1-2
TGTGCCAGCAGCTCCTCCGGGACAGGGAATGGCTACACCTTC
CASSSSGTGNGYTF
>once|TRBD2|TRBV2|TRBJ2-5
TGTGCCAGCAGTGGGCCCTGGGGGGCGGGAGGGCCGGAAGAGACCCAGTACTTC
CASSGPWGAGGPEETQYF
>NA|TRBD2|TRBV14|TRBJ2-7
TGTGCCAGCAGCCAAGTCGCGGGGGGTGACTACGAGCAGTACTTC
CASSQVAGGDYEQYF
>NA|NA|TRBV28|TRBJ1-1
TGTGCCAGCAGCCCGACAGCGATGAACACTGAAGCTTTCTTT
CASSPTAMNTEAFF
>NA|NA|TRBV28|TRBJ2-1
TGTGCCAGCAATAGCGTAGCCTACAATGAGCAGTTCTTC
CASNSVAYNEQFF
>NA|TRBD2|TRBV4-3|TRBJ2-7
TGCGCCGGCAGCCGAACACTAGCGGGAAGGAACTACGAGCAGTACTTC
CAGSRTLAGRNYEQYF
>NA|TRBD2|TRBV7-2|TRBJ2-1
TGTGCCAGCAGCTTAGTAGGGACTAGTAACAATGAGCAGTTCTTC
CASSLVGTSNNEQFF
>few|NA|TRBV27|TRBJ2-7
TGTGCCAGCAGTTGGCAGGTCTCCTACGAGCAGTACTTC
CASSWQVSYEQYF
>few|TRBD1|TRBV2|TRBJ2-3
TGTGCCAGCGGACAGGAACTCACAGATACGCAGTATTTT
CASGQELTDTQYF
>NA|NA|TRBV15|TRBJ2-3
TGTGCCACCAGCAGAGATTCAGAGGGTTGGACGCAGTATTTT
CATSRDSEGWTQYF
>NA|TRBD2|TRBV29-1|TRBJ2-1
TGCAGCGTTGTATGGCTAGCGGGCTACAATGAGCAGTTCTTC
CSVVWLAGYNEQFF
>NA|TRBD1|TRBV15|TRBJ1-1
TGTGCCACCAGCAGCTACAGGGGGCAGGCCACTGAAGCTTTCTTT
CATSSYRGQATEAFF
>NA|NA|TRBV5-1|TRBJ2-4
TGCGCCAGCAGCTCAACAACTCTAGCCACCCGGGAAGACATTCAGTACTTC
CASSSTTLATREDIQYF
>NA|NA|TRBV28|TRBJ1-5
TGTGCCAGCAGGAAACGACGGGGTCGGCAGCCCCAGCATTTT
CASRKRRGRQPQHF
>NA|TRBD2|TRBV28|TRBJ2-5
TGTGCCAGCAGTCAGGGGACTAGCGGGAGGAAGACCCAGTACTTC
CASSQGTSGRKTQYF
>NA|TRBD1|TRBV18|TRBJ1-5
TGTGCCAGCTCAACGGACAGGGTCGATCAGCCCCAGCATTTT
CASSTDRVDQPQHF
>NA|TRBD2|TRBV27|TRBJ2-7
TGTGCCAGCAGTTCACCGACTAGCGGGAGCCACGAGCAGTACTTC
CASSSPTSGSHEQYF
>NA|TRBD2|TRBV4-1|TRBJ2-2
TGCGCCAGCAGCCAAGCGGGGAGGGCCGCTACCGGGGAGCTGTTTTTT
CASSQAGRAATGELFF
>few|NA|TRBV28|TRBJ1-1
TGTGCCAGCAGTTTCGGGAGGAACACTGAAGCTTTCTTT
CASSFGRNTEAFF
>NA|NA|TRBV29-1|TRBJ2-7
TGCAGCGTTAGGACGGGGGGCGACTACGAGCAGTACTTC
CSVRTGGDYEQYF
>NA|TRBD1|TRBV6-5|TRBJ1-5
TGTGCCAGCAGTTATGGACAGGGGAGTCAGCCCCAGCATTTT
CASSYGQGSQPQHF
>NA|NA|TRBV5-1|TRBJ1-5
TGCGCCAGCAGCTCTACAAAGACCCCTGTCGACAGCTGCAATCAGCCCCAGCATTTT
CASSSTKTPVDSCNQPQHF